This T cell receptor beta chain was observed in a study of preoperative IRX-2 immunotherapy in early breast cancer. As for treatment: preoperative locoregional IRX-2 cytokine immunotherapy. This phase Ib study tested locoregional IRX-2 cytokine immunotherapy given before surgery. The V segment lost 4 bases and the J segment 2 bases; nucleotides outside the gene matches: 7. Germline CDR1 and CDR2: SEHNR and FQNEAQ (reference sequence). This CDR3 is built from 16 residues. The repertoire was sequenced with immunoSEQ multiplex PCR; TCRdb's copy has only in-frame clones and lacks some. The sample lists 10,000 to 15,000 clones, around 90% seen once, with roughly 29% in the top ten.

The specimen was collected from a patient treated with IRX-2 immunotherapy. This sequence joins TRBV7-9 and TRBJ1-1, with 10 nucleotides matching TRBD1. This sequence was found in a human donor with breast cancer. The CDR3, as DNA: TGTGCCAGCAGCTGGCAGGGACAGGGGAGAAACACTGAAGCTTTCTTT. It is translated as CASSWQGQGRNTEAFF.